This section outlines one T cell receptor (beta chain) sequence together with its context. The antigen is unknown. In TCRdb, the reads were re-called with MiXCR into one record per CDR3 protein. The table records about 150,000 distinct CDR3 sequences, 20% to 25% of them present only once. The data originate from a study of T cell repertoires in cytomegalovirus infection. Study-level background: Public signatures in TCR beta pointed to CMV infection and matching HLA type. Study results and limitations: Dominating the ex vivo response were TCR beta clonotypes that were CMV-specific and HLA-C-restricted. Cumulative public TCR beta family frequency identified CMV carriers with the relevant HLA.

The CDR3 is 15 amino acids. The germline CDR1 and CDR2 sequences are SGHRS and YFSETQ. Trimming took 3 bases from V and 6 from J; bases not matched to a gene: 6. This rearrangement joins TRBV5-1 to TRBJ2-2, with TRBD1 matching over 9 bases. The source is a human donor in good health (CMV status not recorded). Some clones in this sample may be carry-over from other donors' samples. The material sequenced was PBMCs. The CDR3: CASSWTGEGAGELFF. DNA for the CDR3: TGCGCCAGCAGCTGGACAGGGGAAGGAGCCGGGGAGCTGTTTTTT.